This T cell receptor beta chain was sequenced for a study of identical twins' blood T cells. Libraries were made from RNA as TCR cDNA, using a modified protocol. In the authors' workflow: Each library had roughly 2.2 to 4 million CDR3 reads and about 90,000 to nearly 500,000 clonotypes. TCRdb called the 5' RACE reads again in MiXCR, with one record for every CDR3 protein. TCRdb, not the authors, supplied the V and J calls. The data show fewer than 450,000 distinct CDR3 sequences, over 25% seen once. V lost 0 bases, J lost 11 bases, and 13 bases lay in between. CDR1 and CDR2 (germline): MNHEY, SVGAGI. There are 13 residues in the CDR3. The sample holds many counts of this clonotype.

The sample taken for sequencing was PBMCs. The sequence was obtained from a woman aged 18-55 years in good health. The genes are TRBV6-5 and TRBJ1-1; D is unclear. The CDR3 sequence: CASSYSVVSEAFF. DNA of the CDR3: TGTGCCAGCAGTTACTCGGTCGTCTCCGAGGCTTTCTTT.